This is a list of T cell receptor beta chains from one sample in a study of T cell responses to AZD1222 COVID-19 vaccine. The method was immunoSEQ multiplex PCR; TCRdb's version includes in-frame clones alone and lacks a portion of them. Among 120,000 to 150,000 clones listed, around 90% were seen once. The specimen was peripheral blood, collected 28 days after the second AZD1222 dose. Receptors originate from an adult who received the AZD1222 COVID-19 vaccine. Each CDR3 is given with its conserved first and last residue. D genes are given only for firm matches. Clone size is given for some rows only: seen once, a few or many times, or a class if the clone is expanded.

V,D,J,size,CDR3,DNA
TRBV4-3,NA,TRBJ2-3,NA,CASSQTPGGNTDTQYF,TGCGCCAGCAGCCAAACCCCCGGCGGGAACACAGATACGCAGTATTTT
TRBV11-2,NA,TRBJ1-1,NA,CASTENRGEAFF,TGTGCCAGCACCGAGAACCGGGGGGAAGCTTTCTTT
TRBV28,NA,TRBJ2-7,NA,CASRDSSYYEQYF,TGTGCCAGCAGGGACAGTAGCTACTACGAGCAGTACTTC
TRBV10-3,NA,TRBJ1-1,NA,CAISPTGQSTEAFF,TGTGCCATCAGCCCCACAGGGCAGAGCACTGAAGCTTTCTTT
TRBV20-1,NA,TRBJ2-3,NA,CSASGFKLGSPWADTQYF,TGCAGTGCTAGTGGATTCAAATTAGGATCCCCATGGGCAGATACGCAGTATTTT
TRBV27,TRBD1,TRBJ2-7,once,CASSFIRGSAHEGAQYEQYF,TGTGCCAGCAGTTTCATCCGGGGCTCGGCTCATGAGGGGGCGCAGTACGAGCAGTACTTC
TRBV6-2/TRBV6-3,NA,TRBJ1-1,NA,CASSAYLEAFF,TGTGCCAGCAGCGCCTACTTGGAAGCTTTCTTT
TRBV5-4,NA,TRBJ1-1,NA,CASSPTGLSEAFF,TGTGCCAGCAGCCCTACAGGTTTATCTGAAGCTTTCTTT
TRBV6-1,NA,TRBJ2-2,NA,CASSERGDGELFF,TGTGCCAGCAGTGAAAGGGGGGACGGGGAGCTGTTTTTT
TRBV24-1,NA,TRBJ1-2,NA,CATSDLGVEDMYGYTF,TGTGCCACCAGTGATCTAGGGGTTGAGGATATGTATGGCTACACCTTC
TRBV5-6,TRBD1,TRBJ1-2,NA,CASSLAWDSLRDYTF,TGTGCCAGCAGCTTGGCCTGGGACAGCCTAAGGGACTACACCTTC
TRBV2,TRBD2,TRBJ2-7,NA,CASSSGRARDEQYF,TGTGCCAGTAGTAGCGGGAGGGCCAGGGACGAGCAGTACTTC
TRBV6-1,TRBD1,TRBJ1-2,NA,CASSEIRDSRNNYGYTF,TGTGCCAGCAGCGAAATACGGGACAGCCGCAACAACTATGGCTACACCTTC
TRBV19,TRBD1,TRBJ1-2,few,CASKGTGTAPIGYTF,TGTGCCTCTAAGGGAACCGGGACAGCTCCTATCGGCTACACCTTC
TRBV21-1,NA,TRBJ1-1,once,CASSAGRGGNTEAFF,TGTGCCAGCAGCGCCGGCCGGGGGGGGAACACTGAAGCTTTCTTT
TRBV28,TRBD1,TRBJ1-2,NA,CARTGQGSYGYTF,TGTGCCAGGACCGGACAGGGTAGCTATGGCTACACCTTC
TRBV4-2,TRBD2,TRBJ2-1,NA,CASSQTGTSGYNEQFF,TGTGCCAGCAGCCAAACGGGGACTAGCGGTTACAATGAGCAGTTCTTC
TRBV2,NA,TRBJ1-5,NA,CASVGGAGNQPQHF,TGTGCCAGCGTGGGCGGGGCAGGCAATCAGCCCCAGCATTTT
TRBV28,TRBD1,TRBJ1-5,NA,CASRTGQGEAQPQHF,TGTGCCAGCAGAACCGGACAGGGGGAAGCCCAGCCCCAGCATTTT
TRBV7-2,NA,TRBJ2-6,NA,CASSFFGANVLTF,TGTGCCAGCAGCTTTTTCGGGGCCAACGTCCTGACTTTC
TRBV27,TRBD1,TRBJ1-5,NA,CASSPRQGRGDQPQHF,TGTGCCAGCAGTCCTAGACAGGGGAGAGGCGATCAGCCCCAGCATTTT
TRBV7-2,TRBD1,TRBJ1-1,NA,CASSPYHAGGRTEAFF,TGTGCCAGCAGCCCCTACCATGCAGGGGGGAGGACTGAAGCTTTCTTT
TRBV19,TRBD2,TRBJ2-5,NA,CASSVSGRYQETQYF,TGTGCCAGTAGTGTCAGCGGGAGATACCAAGAGACCCAGTACTTC
TRBV28,NA,TRBJ1-1,once,CASSFGGVNTEAFF,TGTGCCAGCAGTTTCGGAGGTGTGAACACTGAAGCTTTCTTT
TRBV30,NA,TRBJ1-6,few,CATGQNSPLHF,TGTGCCACCGGACAGAATTCACCCCTCCACTTT
TRBV7-3,NA,TRBJ2-3,NA,CASSQVGRRIPTDTQYF,TGTGCCAGCAGCCAGGTGGGCCGACGGATCCCCACAGATACGCAGTATTTT
TRBV28,NA,TRBJ2-1,once,CASHERASYNEQFF,TGTGCCAGCCACGAGAGGGCGTCCTACAATGAGCAGTTCTTC
TRBV20-1,NA,TRBJ2-2,NA,CSASGGTNTGELFF,TGCAGTGCTAGTGGGGGGACGAACACCGGGGAGCTGTTTTTT
TRBV19,NA,TRBJ2-3,NA,CASSIDLWRVPGTDTQYF,TGTGCCAGTAGTATAGATCTATGGCGGGTTCCGGGCACAGATACGCAGTATTTT
TRBV7-2,NA,TRBJ2-1,NA,CASSPSPGSNEQFF,TGTGCCAGCAGCCCCTCCCCAGGGTCCAATGAGCAGTTCTTC
TRBV6-5,TRBD1,TRBJ2-1,once,CASSYRSRGYSEQFF,TGTGCCAGCAGTTATCGGTCCAGGGGGTACAGTGAGCAGTTCTTC
TRBV29-1,NA,TRBJ1-2,NA,CSDVNSLYGYTF,TGCAGCGACGTGAACAGTTTATATGGCTACACCTTC
TRBV3-1/TRBV3-2,NA,TRBJ2-7,once,CASSQKGGSYEQYF,TGTGCCAGCAGCCAAAAGGGAGGCTCCTACGAGCAGTACTTC
TRBV7-9,TRBD1,TRBJ2-5,once,CASSLFGPGQDYGAQYF,TGTGCCAGCAGCTTGTTCGGGCCGGGACAGGATTATGGAGCCCAGTACTTC
TRBV24-1,NA,TRBJ2-1,once,CATSGGTGSSYNEQFF,TGTGCCACCAGTGGTGGGACGGGTAGCTCCTACAATGAGCAGTTCTTC
TRBV9,NA,TRBJ1-5,few,CASSKGINQPQHF,TGTGCCAGCAGCAAAGGGATCAATCAGCCCCAGCATTTT
TRBV28,NA,TRBJ2-3,NA,CASSLPGEDTQYF,TGTGCCAGCAGTCTCCCCGGGGAAGATACGCAGTATTTT
TRBV5-1,NA,TRBJ1-3,NA,CASSFGHFSGNTIYF,TGCGCCAGCAGCTTCGGCCACTTCTCTGGAAACACCATATATTTT
TRBV29-1,NA,TRBJ1-2,NA,CSVVNGENYGYTF,TGCAGCGTCGTTAATGGGGAGAACTATGGCTACACCTTC
TRBV28,NA,TRBJ2-5,NA,CASTGSTETQYF,TGTGCCAGCACAGGGTCAACGGAGACCCAGTACTTC
TRBV30,TRBD2,TRBJ2-2,NA,CARDSGGNTGELFF,TGTGCCCGGGATAGCGGGGGGAACACCGGGGAGCTGTTTTTT
TRBV19,NA,TRBJ2-7,NA,CASSISYTVSSYEQYF,TGTGCCAGTAGTATCTCCTATACCGTAAGCTCCTACGAGCAGTACTTC
TRBV11-3,NA,TRBJ1-2,once,CASSLMGDLRGYTF,TGTGCCAGCAGCTTAATGGGAGATCTTCGGGGCTACACCTTC
TRBV6-4,TRBD1,TRBJ2-1,NA,CASSDSSRTGGSEQFF,TGTGCCAGCAGTGACTCATCGCGGACAGGGGGTAGTGAGCAGTTCTTC
TRBV7-8,TRBD1,TRBJ1-1,NA,CASSLSRQGQNTEAFF,TGTGCCAGCAGCTTATCAAGACAGGGGCAGAACACTGAAGCTTTCTTT
TRBV4-3,NA,TRBJ1-5,NA,CASSQSYRNQPQHF,TGCGCCAGCAGCCAAAGTTACCGTAATCAGCCCCAGCATTTT
TRBV6-2/TRBV6-3,TRBD2,TRBJ2-2,NA,CASSPYVAGETNTGELFF,TGTGCCAGCAGTCCCTATGTAGCGGGAGAAACGAACACCGGGGAGCTGTTTTTT
TRBV7-9,NA,TRBJ1-2,NA,CASSVGVHGYTF,TGTGCCAGCAGCGTAGGGGTCCATGGCTACACCTTC
TRBV5-5,NA,TRBJ1-2,once,CASSRGGANYGYTF,TGTGCCAGCAGCCGCGGCGGGGCGAACTATGGCTACACCTTC